Presented here are 15 T cell receptor beta chains from one specimen sequenced in a study of siplizumab effects on memory and regulatory T cells. Produced via immunoSEQ multiplex PCR; TCRdb's table is partial and in-frame only. The sample has approximately 20,000 clones; 44% are singletons. What these receptors recognize is not known. Coculture of the mixed lymphocyte reaction cells took place at 37 degrees C and lasted more than five days. Sequencing was carried out using CFSE-low (dividing) CD4+ T cells sorted from an allogeneic mixed lymphocyte reaction. Receptors originate from a human donor in good health; the cells came from an allogeneic mixed lymphocyte reaction. Some clones in this sample may be carry-over from other donors' samples.

This clone turned up a few times. The chain links TRBV7-3 to TRBJ1-2, with 7 bases matching TRBD1. The germline V gene encodes CDR1 SGHTA and CDR2 FQGTGA. The CDR3 has 14 residues. The V gene end was trimmed by 1 base and the J gene end by 7 bases; junction bases not matched to a gene: 6. The chain's CDR3 is CASSLKQGLPGYTF. Written as DNA, the CDR3 is TGTGCCAGCAGCTTAAAACAGGGGCTTCCTGGCTACACCTTC. Variable domain in full (rest from reference TRBV7-3 and TRBJ1-2): GAGVSQTPSNKVTEKGKYVELRCDPISGHTALYWYRQSLGQGPEFLIYFQGTGAADDSGLPNDRFFAVRPEGSVSTLKIQRTERGDSAVYLCASSLKQGLPGYTFGSGTRLTVV.

The chain has TRBV25-1 and TRBJ2-5; D could derive from TRBD1 or TRBD2 (5 bases each). The germline V and J ends were trimmed by 0 bases and 4 bases, with 9 bases remaining between them. CDR1 is MGHDK and CDR2 is SYGVNS in the germline V gene. This CDR3 comprises 14 residues. The CDR3 DNA is TGTGCCAGCAGTGAATATGGGACCTTAGAGACCCAGTACTTC. It yields the protein CASSEYGTLETQYF.

In regard to this clone: A read error may produce the germline difference seen at one junction end. This chain joins TRBV6-6 and TRBJ2-7; no firm D call. CDR1 is MNHNY and CDR2 is SVGAGI in the germline V gene (reference sequence). The CDR3 loop spans 13 amino acids. The CDR3 here is CAISDRASYEQYF. CDR3 nucleotide sequence: TGTGCCATCAGTGACCGAGCATCCTACGAGCAGTACTTC.

Note on this clone: A read error may produce the germline difference seen at one junction end. The chain uses TRBV19 and TRBJ2-1; D may be TRBD2 (6 bases). Germline-derived CDR1 and CDR2 are LNHDA and SQIVND (reference sequence). The CDR3 is made up of 13 amino acids. CDR3 DNA: TGTGCCAGTAGTGCCCCGGGACGGGAGCGTATGGTCTTC. This codes for CASSAPGRERMVF. Full variable domain (rest looked up from reference TRBV19 and TRBJ2-1): DGGITQSPKYLFRKEGQNVTLSCEQNLNHDAMYWYRQDPGQGLRLIYYSQIVNDFQKGDIAEGYSVSREKKESFPLTVTSAQKNPTAFYLCASSAPGRERMVFGPGTRLTVL.

V is TRBV5-6 and J is TRBJ2-3, with unresolved D. Trimming took off 0 bases at V and 6 bases at J, with 8 bases between the two ends. Germline V CDR1 and CDR2: SGHDT, YYEEEE. The CDR3 spans 13 residues. Written as DNA, the CDR3 is TGTGCCAGCAGCTTGGCACAATCGGATACGCAGTATTTT. Its protein is CASSLAQSDTQYF.

This chain connects TRBV10-3 to TRBJ2-7; a possible D gene is TRBD1 (5 bases). Germline loops: CDR1 ENHRY, CDR2 SYGVKD. V dropped 3 bases and J dropped 1 base, with 10 bases sitting between them. The CDR3 loop spans 14 amino acids. The CDR3 here is CAISDWGRSYEQYF. The DNA of the CDR3 is TGTGCCATCAGTGATTGGGGCAGGTCCTACGAGCAGTACTTC.

V is TRBV7-9 and J is TRBJ1-1, with unresolved D. Germline assignment: CDR1 SEHNR and CDR2 FQNEAQ (reference sequence). This CDR3 comprises 14 residues. V lost 1 base and J 7 bases, leaving 13 bases between the germline ends. The CDR3 region has the DNA TGTGCCAGCAGCTTAGAGGGCCGGGCAAGTGAAGCTTTCTTT. Its translation: CASSLEGRASEAFF.

In its sample, this clone is medium-sized. The chain recombines TRBV6-1 with TRBJ2-5; D ambiguous. Trimming stripped 7 bases from V and 9 bases from J, with 24 bases between. The CDR3 consists of 15 residues. Germline loops: CDR1 MNHNS, CDR2 SASEGT. The CDR3 DNA is TGTGCCAGCACAGAACTCCACTCCACCTTAAAGGCCCAGTACTTC. It codes for CASTELHSTLKAQYF.

This clone occurred once. The J gene is TRBJ1-6, the V gene TRBV6-5; D is unresolved. This CDR3 is built from 14 residues. V was clipped by 10 bases and J by 0 bases, with 10 bases between them. CDR1 MNHEY and CDR2 SVGAGI come from the germline V gene. The CDR3 nucleotides are TGTGCCATAAGCAGAAGCTCCTATAATTCACCCCTCCACTTT. Amino acids: CAISRSSYNSPLHF.

This clone was counted between two and nine times. The genes are TRBV25-1 and TRBJ2-7; D possibly corresponds to TRBD1 (6 bases). CDR3 length: 14 amino acids. Germline V gene sequence: CDR1 MGHDK, CDR2 SYGVNS. V dropped 6 bases and J dropped 0 bases, with 12 bases sitting between them. CDR3 loop: CASRPHRDSYEQYF. For the CDR3, the DNA is TGTGCCAGCAGACCCCACAGGGACTCCTACGAGCAGTACTTC.

This chain links TRBV11-2 with TRBJ2-1; 9 nucleotides match TRBD1. Germline V gene data show CDR1 as SGHAT and CDR2 as FQNNGV. The CDR3 length is 17 residues. J gave up 0 bases and V 8 bases, and 11 bases lay outside the gene matches. This CDR3 reads CASGRGMGQGSYNEQFF. The DNA of the CDR3 is TGTGCCAGCGGACGGGGGATGGGACAGGGCTCCTACAATGAGCAGTTCTTC.

This clone was detected only a few times. The V gene is TRBV5-4, the J gene TRBJ2-5; D may be TRBD1 (5 bases). The CDR3 runs to 14 residues. V was shortened by 1 base and J by 2 bases, with 9 bases between the two germline ends. In germline, CDR1 is SGHNT, CDR2 YYREEE (reference sequence). The CDR3 DNA reads as TGTGCCAGCAGCTTGCTTCGACAGCAAGAGACCCAGTACTTC. This encodes CASSLLRQQETQYF.

The chain recombines TRBV7-8 with TRBJ2-7; TRBD1 matches 8 bases. Trimming took 1 base from V and 3 from J; bases not matched to a gene: 5. Germline values: CDR1 SGHVS, CDR2 FQNEAQ. The length of the CDR3 is 15 residues. CDR3 coding DNA: TGTGCCAGCAGCTTAGGTCGGACAGGGCGCTACGAGCAGTACTTC. This translates into CASSLGRTGRYEQYF.

The chain employs TRBV6-1 and TRBJ2-7; TRBD1 matches at 8 bases. Germline CDR1 is MNHNS and CDR2 is SASEGT. V dropped 6 bases and J dropped 3; count of bases not matched to a gene: 10. This CDR3 has 15 residues. This CDR3 is CASRLTGTGLYEQYF. CDR3 nucleotides: TGTGCCAGCAGGCTGACCGGGACAGGTCTCTACGAGCAGTACTTC.

This rearrangement joins TRBV14 to TRBJ2-2, with D perhaps TRBD1 (6 bases). The CDR3 extends over 14 amino acids. Per the germline V gene, CDR1 is SGHDN and CDR2 is FVKESK. V lost 5 bases and J 7 bases, leaving 14 bases between the germline ends. CDR3 sequence reads: CASSVGQFVGELFF. The CDR3 region has the DNA TGTGCCAGCAGCGTTGGACAGTTTGTCGGGGAGCTGTTTTTT.